This T cell receptor (beta chain) stems from a study of blood T cell repertoires in COVID-19. Study at large: From the United States, Italy and Spain came samples of acute and convalescent COVID-19. In each case, the material was cDNA or gDNA derived from T cells, B-cell-depleted T cells, or PBMCs.

Germline V gene lookup returns CDR1 SGHNT and CDR2 YYREEE (reference sequence). This CDR3 has 15 residues. V lost 0 bases to trimming and J lost 6 bases; unmatched junction nucleotides: 4. Original processing notes: Using reference gene primer amplification, nucleated cell counts were estimated. The assay was immunoSEQ multiplex PCR, and TCRdb's table has in-frame clones only and misses some. The V and J calls and the clone size are those of that table, but D and trimming were determined from the DNA. This table has around 260,000 clones, about 86% appearing once. J is TRBJ1-4 and V is TRBV5-4, with 8 bases aligning to TRBD1. The source material was peripheral blood. The TCR comes from a man aged 18 to 29 with active or convalescent COVID-19. The CDR3 region is CASSLGRGRDEKLFF. In nucleotides, the CDR3 is TGTGCCAGCAGCTTGGGCAGGGGGCGGGATGAAAAACTGTTTTTT. Full variable domain (outside the CDR3, taken from reference TRBV5-4 and TRBJ1-4): ETGVTQSPTHLIKTRGQQVTLRCSSQSGHNTVSWYQQALGQGPQFIFQYYREEENGRGNFPPRFSGLQFPNYSSELNVNALELDDSALYLCASSLGRGRDEKLFFGSGTQLSVL.